This T cell receptor beta chain stems from a study of graft-versus-host responses after intestinal transplantation. For the study at large: Transplantation in recipients was multivisceral, liver-intestinal, or isolated intestinal.

Concerning this clone itself: The antigen remains undetermined.

Generated by immunoSEQ multiplex PCR, the TCRdb table keeps only in-frame clones and is missing some. The top ten clones hold approximately 17% of a sample with nearly 90,000 clones, less than 90% of them seen once. This CDR3 region has 19 residues. Germline CDR1 is MDHEN and CDR2 is SYDVKM. Trimming took 3 bases from V and 0 from J; bases not matched to a gene: 10. The sequence was collected from a human donor who received an intestinal transplant. The material was unstimulated CD8+ T cells sorted from spleen or lymph node cells, obtained before intestinal transplant. This chain joins TRBV28 and TRBJ2-7; TRBD2 matches at 14 bases. In nucleotides, the CDR3 is TGTGCCAGCAGTTTCGGGACAAGAGGGACTAGCGGGAGCTCCTACGAGCAGTACTTC. It yields the protein CASSFGTRGTSGSSYEQYF.